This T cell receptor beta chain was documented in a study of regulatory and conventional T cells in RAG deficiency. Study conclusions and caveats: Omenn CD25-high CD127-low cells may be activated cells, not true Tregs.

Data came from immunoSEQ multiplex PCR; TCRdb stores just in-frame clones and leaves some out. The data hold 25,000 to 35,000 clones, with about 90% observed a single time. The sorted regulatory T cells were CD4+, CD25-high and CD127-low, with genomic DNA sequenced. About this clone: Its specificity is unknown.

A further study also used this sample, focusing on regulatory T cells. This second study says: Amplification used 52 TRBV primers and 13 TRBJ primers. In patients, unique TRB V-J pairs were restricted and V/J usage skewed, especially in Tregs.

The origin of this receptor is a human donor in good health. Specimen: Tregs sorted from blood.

The CDR3 loop is CASSQDAGSLFF. CDR3 nucleotides: TGTGCCAGCAGCCAAGACGCAGGTTCACTGTTTTTT. The chain uses TRBV4-2 and TRBJ1-4; no reliable D call. Trimming stripped 0 bases from V and 13 bases from J, with 9 bases between. The length of the CDR3 is 12 residues. Germline lookup yields CDR1 LGHNA and CDR2 YNFKEQ.